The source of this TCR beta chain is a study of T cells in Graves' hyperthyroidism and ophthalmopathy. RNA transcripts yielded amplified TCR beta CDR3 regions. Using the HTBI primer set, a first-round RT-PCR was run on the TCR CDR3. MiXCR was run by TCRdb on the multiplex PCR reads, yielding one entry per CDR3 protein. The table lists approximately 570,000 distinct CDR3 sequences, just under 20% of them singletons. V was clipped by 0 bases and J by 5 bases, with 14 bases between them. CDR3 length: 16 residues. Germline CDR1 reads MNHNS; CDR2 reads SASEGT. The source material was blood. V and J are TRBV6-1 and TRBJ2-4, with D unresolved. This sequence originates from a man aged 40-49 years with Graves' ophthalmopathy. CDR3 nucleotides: TGTGCCAGCAGTGAAGCGACCGCCTCCACTGAAAACATTCAGTACTTC. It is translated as CASSEATASTENIQYF.